Only a few counts were recorded for the clone carrying this T cell receptor beta chain. The assay was immunoSEQ multiplex PCR, and TCRdb's table has in-frame clones only and misses some. Of 200,000 to 300,000 clones listed, about 88% are singletons. The source of the sample is a study of blood T cell repertoires in COVID-19. For the study at large: There were acute and convalescent COVID-19 samples, and they came from the United States, Italy and Spain. In each case, the material was cDNA or gDNA derived from T cells, B-cell-depleted T cells, or PBMCs.

Per the germline V gene, CDR1 is SGHNT and CDR2 is YENEEA. This CDR3 comprises 15 residues. V shed 2 bases and J 3 bases; nucleotides not matched to a gene: 2. The sequence came from a man aged 55 to 69 who had recovered from COVID-19. The source material was peripheral blood. This sequence joins TRBV11-3 and TRBJ2-1; 9 bases are a match to TRBD1. This chain's CDR3 is CASSLPGQGYNEQFF. CDR3 nucleotides: TGTGCCAGCAGCTTACCGGGACAGGGCTACAATGAGCAGTTCTTC.